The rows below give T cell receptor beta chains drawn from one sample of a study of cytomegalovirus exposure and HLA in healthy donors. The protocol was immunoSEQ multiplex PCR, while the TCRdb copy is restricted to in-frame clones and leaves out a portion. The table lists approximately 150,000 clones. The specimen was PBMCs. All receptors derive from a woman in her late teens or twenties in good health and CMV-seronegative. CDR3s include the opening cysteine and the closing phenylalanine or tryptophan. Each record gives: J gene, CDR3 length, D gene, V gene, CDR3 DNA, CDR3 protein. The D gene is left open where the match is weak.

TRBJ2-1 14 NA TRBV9 TGTGCCAGCAGCGGACAGGCTACCTACAATGAGCAGTTCTTC CASSGQATYNEQFF
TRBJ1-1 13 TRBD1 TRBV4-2 TGTGCCAGCAGCCAGAACTACAGGGGTGAAGCTTTCTTT CASSQNYRGEAFF
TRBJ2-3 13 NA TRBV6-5 TGTGCCAGCAGTTACCGAGGGTTAGATACGCAGTATTTT CASSYRGLDTQYF
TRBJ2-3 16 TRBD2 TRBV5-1 TGCGCCAGCAGCACTGGCAGCGGGATTATCACAGATACGCAGTATTTT CASSTGSGIITDTQYF
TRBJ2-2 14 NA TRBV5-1 TGCGCCAGCAGAGGCGGGCCCAACACCGGGGAGCTGTTTTTT CASRGGPNTGELFF
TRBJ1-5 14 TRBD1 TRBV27 TGTGCCAGCAGTAGGGCAGGGGGAGATCAGCCCCAGCATTTT CASSRAGGDQPQHF
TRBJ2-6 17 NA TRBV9 TGTGCCAGCAGCCCGGGACTGAACCCGGGAGGGGCCAACGTCCTGACTTTC CASSPGLNPGGANVLTF
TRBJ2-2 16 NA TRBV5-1 TGCGCCAGCAGGTTGGGACTCAACGCGAACACCGGGGAGCTGTTTTTT CASRLGLNANTGELFF
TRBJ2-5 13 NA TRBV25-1 TGTGCCAGCAGTGAACCAGACAGGGAGACCCAGTACTTC CASSEPDRETQYF
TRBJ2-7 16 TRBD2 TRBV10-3 TGTGCCATCAGGGCAGGACTAGCGGACCAGTTATACGAGCAGTACTTC CAIRAGLADQLYEQYF
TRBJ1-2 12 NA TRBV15 TGTGCCACCAGCAGGGAGGGTTATGGCTACACCTTC CATSREGYGYTF
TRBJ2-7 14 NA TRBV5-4 TGTGCCAGCAGCTTGGGGAACCAGCGCTACGAGCAGTACTTC CASSLGNQRYEQYF
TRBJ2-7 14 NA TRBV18 TGTGCCAGCTCACGGCCCACGGAGGGCTACGAGCAGTACTTC CASSRPTEGYEQYF
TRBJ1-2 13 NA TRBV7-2 TGTGCCAGCAGCTTAGCGCCAGGCGGGGGCTACACCTTC CASSLAPGGGYTF
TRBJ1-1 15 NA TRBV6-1 TGTGCCAGCAGTGTTGGGGGGGCGGGGAACACTGAAGCTTTCTTT CASSVGGAGNTEAFF
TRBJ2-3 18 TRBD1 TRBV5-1 TGCGCCAGCACCGAAGGGACAGGAAAAACCTCTAGCACAGATACGCAGTATTTT CASTEGTGKTSSTDTQYF
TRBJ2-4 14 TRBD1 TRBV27 TGTGCCAGCAGTCAGGGGGTGGGAGAAAACATTCAGTACTTC CASSQGVGENIQYF
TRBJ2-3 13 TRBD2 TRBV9 TGTGCCAGCAGCGAGGGAGGGGCAGATACGCAGTATTTT CASSEGGADTQYF
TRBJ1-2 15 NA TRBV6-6 TGTGCCAGCAGTTACTCTCCAGGGGTGGACTATGGCTACACCTTC CASSYSPGVDYGYTF